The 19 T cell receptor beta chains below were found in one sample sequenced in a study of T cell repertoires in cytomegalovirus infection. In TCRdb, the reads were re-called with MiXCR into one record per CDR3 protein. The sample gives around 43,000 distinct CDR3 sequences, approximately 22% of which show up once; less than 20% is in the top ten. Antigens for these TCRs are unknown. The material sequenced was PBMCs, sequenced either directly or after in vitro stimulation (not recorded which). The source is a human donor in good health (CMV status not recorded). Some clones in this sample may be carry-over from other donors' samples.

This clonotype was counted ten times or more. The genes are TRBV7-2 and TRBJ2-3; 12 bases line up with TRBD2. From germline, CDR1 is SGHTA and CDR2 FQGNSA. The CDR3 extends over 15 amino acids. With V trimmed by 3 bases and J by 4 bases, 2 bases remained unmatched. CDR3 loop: CASSLRLAGADTQYF. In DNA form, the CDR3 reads TGTGCCAGCAGCTTGAGACTAGCGGGAGCAGATACGCAGTATTTT.

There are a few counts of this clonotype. The CDR3 DNA sequence: TGTGCCAGCAGTTTACTTCGGGGGGATCAAGAGACCCAGTACTTC. Translating it yields CASSLLRGDQETQYF. The chain has TRBV28 and TRBJ2-5; 7 nucleotides match TRBD2. The CDR3 is 15 residues long. Germline CDR1 and CDR2: MDHEN and SYDVKM. V was clipped by 2 bases and J by 2 bases; unmatched bases: 5.

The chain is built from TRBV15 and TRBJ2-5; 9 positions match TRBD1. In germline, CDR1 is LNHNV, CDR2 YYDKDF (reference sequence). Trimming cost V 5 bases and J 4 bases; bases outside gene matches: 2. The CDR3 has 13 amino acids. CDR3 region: CATSQTGGETQYF. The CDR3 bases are TGTGCCACCAGCCAGACAGGGGGAGAGACCCAGTACTTC.

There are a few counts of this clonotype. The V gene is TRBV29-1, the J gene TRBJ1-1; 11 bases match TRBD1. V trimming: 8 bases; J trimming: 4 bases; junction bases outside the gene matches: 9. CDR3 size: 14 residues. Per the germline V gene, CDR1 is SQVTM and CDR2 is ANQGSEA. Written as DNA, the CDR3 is TGCAGCTCCTCCGGGACAGGGGGTACCACTGAAGCTTTCTTT. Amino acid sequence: CSSSGTGGTTEAFF.

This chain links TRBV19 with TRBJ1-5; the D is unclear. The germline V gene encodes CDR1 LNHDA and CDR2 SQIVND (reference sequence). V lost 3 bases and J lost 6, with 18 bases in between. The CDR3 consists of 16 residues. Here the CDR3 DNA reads TGTGCCAGTAGTATGGCCTCCCCCAGGTACCGTCAGCCCCAGCATTTT. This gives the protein CASSMASPRYRQPQHF.

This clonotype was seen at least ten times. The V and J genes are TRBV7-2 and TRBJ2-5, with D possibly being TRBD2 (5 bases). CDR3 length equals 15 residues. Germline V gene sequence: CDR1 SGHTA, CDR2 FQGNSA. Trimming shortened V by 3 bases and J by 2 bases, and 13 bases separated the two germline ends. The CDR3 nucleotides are TGTGCCAGCAGCTTTAGTGGGAGCAGACAAGAGACCCAGTACTTC. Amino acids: CASSFSGSRQETQYF.

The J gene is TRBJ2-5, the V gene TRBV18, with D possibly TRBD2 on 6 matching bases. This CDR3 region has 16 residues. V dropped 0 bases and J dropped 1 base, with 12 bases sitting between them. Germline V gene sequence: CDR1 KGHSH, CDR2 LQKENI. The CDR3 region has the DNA TGTGCCAGCTCACCACCGGGACTTAGGCTCCAAGAGACCCAGTACTTC. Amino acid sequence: CASSPPGLRLQETQYF.

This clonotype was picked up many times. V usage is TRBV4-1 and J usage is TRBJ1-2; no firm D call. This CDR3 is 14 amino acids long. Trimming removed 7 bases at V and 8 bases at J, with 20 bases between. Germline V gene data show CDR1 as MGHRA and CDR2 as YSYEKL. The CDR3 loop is CASTPLGRPVGYTF. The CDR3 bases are TGCGCCAGCACCCCTCTAGGCAGGCCGGTCGGCTACACCTTC.

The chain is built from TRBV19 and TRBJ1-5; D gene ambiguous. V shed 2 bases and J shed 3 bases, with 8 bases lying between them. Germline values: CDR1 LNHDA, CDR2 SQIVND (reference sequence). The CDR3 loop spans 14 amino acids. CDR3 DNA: TGTGCCAGTAGTATATTGGGAGCCAATCAGCCCCAGCATTTT. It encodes CASSILGANQPQHF.

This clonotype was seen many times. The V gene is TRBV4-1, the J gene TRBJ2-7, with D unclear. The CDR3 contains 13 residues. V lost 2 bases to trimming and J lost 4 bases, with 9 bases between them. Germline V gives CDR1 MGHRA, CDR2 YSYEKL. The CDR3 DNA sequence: TGCGCCAGCAGCCAAACACAATTGTACGAGCAGTACTTC. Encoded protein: CASSQTQLYEQYF.

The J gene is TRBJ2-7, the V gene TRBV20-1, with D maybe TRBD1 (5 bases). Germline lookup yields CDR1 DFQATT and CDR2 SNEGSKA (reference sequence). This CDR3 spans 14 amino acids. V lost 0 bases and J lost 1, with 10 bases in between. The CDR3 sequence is CSARDQGHSYEQYF. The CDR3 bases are TGCAGTGCTAGAGATCAGGGCCATTCCTACGAGCAGTACTTC.

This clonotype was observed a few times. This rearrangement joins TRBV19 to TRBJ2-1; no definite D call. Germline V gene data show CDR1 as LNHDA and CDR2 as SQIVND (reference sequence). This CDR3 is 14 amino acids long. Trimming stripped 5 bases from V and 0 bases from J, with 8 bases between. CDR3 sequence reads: CASSPRSSYNEQFF. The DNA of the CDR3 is TGTGCCAGTAGTCCCCGTAGCTCCTACAATGAGCAGTTCTTC.

The CDR3 DNA follows: TGTGCCTGGACATCCTGGGGGGGGGACAATGAGCAGTTCTTC. Translated: CAWTSWGGDNEQFF. This rearrangement joins TRBV30 to TRBJ2-1; 7 bases agree with TRBD2. Germline assignment: CDR1 GTSNPN and CDR2 SVGIG (reference sequence). V shed 4 bases, J shed 5 bases, and the junction held 8 bases outside the gene matches. The CDR3 loop spans 14 amino acids.

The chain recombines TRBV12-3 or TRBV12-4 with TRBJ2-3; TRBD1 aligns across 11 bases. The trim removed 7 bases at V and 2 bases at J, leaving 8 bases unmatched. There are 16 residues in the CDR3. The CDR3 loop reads CASTRGQGENTDTQYF. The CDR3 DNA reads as TGTGCCAGCACCCGGGGACAGGGGGAAAACACAGATACGCAGTATTTT.

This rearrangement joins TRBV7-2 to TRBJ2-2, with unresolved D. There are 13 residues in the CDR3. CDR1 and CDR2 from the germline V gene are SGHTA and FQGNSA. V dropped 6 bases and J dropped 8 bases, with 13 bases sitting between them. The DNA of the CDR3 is TGTGCCAGCAGTTTAAAGATGCTAGGGGAGCTGTTTTTT. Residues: CASSLKMLGELFF.

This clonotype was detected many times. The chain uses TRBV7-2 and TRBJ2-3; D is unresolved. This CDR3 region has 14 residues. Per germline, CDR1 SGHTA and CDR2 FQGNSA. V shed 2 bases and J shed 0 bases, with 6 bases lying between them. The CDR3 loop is CASSLTRSTDTQYF. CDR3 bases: TGTGCCAGCAGCTTAACCCGTAGCACAGATACGCAGTATTTT.

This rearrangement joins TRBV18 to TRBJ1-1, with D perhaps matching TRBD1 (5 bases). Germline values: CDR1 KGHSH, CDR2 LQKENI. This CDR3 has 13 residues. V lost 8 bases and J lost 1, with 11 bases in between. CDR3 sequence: CASTPDRNTEAFF. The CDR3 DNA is TGTGCCAGCACTCCCGACAGGAACACTGAAGCTTTCTTT. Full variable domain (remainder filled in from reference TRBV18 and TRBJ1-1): NAGVMQNPRHLVRRRGQEARLRCSPMKGHSHVYWYRQLPEEGLKFMVYLQKENIIDESGMPKERFSAEFPKEGPSILRIQQVVRGDSAAYFCASTPDRNTEAFFGQGTRLTVV.

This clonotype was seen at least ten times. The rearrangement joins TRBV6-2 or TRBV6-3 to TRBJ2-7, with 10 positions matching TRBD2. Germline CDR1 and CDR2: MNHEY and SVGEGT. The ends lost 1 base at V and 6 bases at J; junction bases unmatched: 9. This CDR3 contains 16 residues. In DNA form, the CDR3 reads TGTGCCAGCAGTTACTTAGCGGGAGGTTTCTATCGCGAGCAGTACGTC. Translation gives CASSYLAGGFYREQYV.

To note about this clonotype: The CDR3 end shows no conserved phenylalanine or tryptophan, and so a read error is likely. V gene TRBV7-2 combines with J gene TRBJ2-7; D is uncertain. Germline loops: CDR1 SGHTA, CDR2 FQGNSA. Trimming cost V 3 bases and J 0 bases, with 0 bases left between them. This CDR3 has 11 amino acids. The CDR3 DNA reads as TGTGCCAGCAGCTTCTCCTACGAGCAGTACTTG. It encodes CASSFSYEQYL.